This note documents a single TCR beta chain sequence. The data derive from a study of blood T cell repertoires in COVID-19. Study-level background: Acute and convalescent COVID-19 samples came from the United States, Italy and Spain. T cells, B-cell-depleted T cells, or PBMCs provided the cDNA or gDNA that served as material.

The CDR3 has 16 residues. V dropped 4 bases and J dropped 5; count of bases not matched to a gene: 4. The germline V gene has CDR1 SGHNT and CDR2 YENEEA. As processed by the authors: Estimation of nucleated cell counts was performed using reference gene primer amplification. Profiled with immunoSEQ multiplex PCR; TCRdb holds only in-frame clones, not every one. For V, J and clone size, that table is used; D and trimming come from the DNA. The sample shows 68,000 or so clones, 70% to 90% of them seen only once. V is TRBV11-3 and J is TRBJ2-2; TRBD2 aligns across 13 bases. Sequences were obtained from peripheral blood. The sequence was obtained from an older man with active or convalescent COVID-19. This chain's CDR3 is CASSSRTSGRTGELFF. CDR3 DNA sequence: TGTGCCAGCAGCTCAAGGACTAGCGGGAGAACCGGGGAGCTGTTTTTT.